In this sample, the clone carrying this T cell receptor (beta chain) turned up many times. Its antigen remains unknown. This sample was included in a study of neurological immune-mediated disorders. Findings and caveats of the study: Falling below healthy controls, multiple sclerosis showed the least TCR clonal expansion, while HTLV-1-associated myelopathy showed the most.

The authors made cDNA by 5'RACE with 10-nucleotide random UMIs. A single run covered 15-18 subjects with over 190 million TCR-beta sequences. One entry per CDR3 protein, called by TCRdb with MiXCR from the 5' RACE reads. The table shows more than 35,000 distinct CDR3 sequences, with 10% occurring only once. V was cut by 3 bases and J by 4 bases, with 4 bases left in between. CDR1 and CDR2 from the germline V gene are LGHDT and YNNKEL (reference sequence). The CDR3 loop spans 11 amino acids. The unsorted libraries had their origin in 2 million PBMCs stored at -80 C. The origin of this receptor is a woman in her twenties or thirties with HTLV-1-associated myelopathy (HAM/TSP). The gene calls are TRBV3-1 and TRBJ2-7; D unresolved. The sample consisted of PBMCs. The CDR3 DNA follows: TGTGCCAGCAGCCACGCATACGAGCAGTACTTC. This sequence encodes CASSHAYEQYF.